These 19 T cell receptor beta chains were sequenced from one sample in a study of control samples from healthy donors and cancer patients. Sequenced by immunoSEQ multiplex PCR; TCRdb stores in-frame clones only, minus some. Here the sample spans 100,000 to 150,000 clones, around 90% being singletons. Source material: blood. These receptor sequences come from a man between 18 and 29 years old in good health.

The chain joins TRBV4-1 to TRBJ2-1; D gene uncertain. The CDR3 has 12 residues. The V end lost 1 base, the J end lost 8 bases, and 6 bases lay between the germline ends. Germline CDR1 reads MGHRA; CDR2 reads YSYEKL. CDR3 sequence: CASSQVGYEQFF. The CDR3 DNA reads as TGCGCCAGCAGCCAAGTAGGCTATGAGCAGTTCTTC.

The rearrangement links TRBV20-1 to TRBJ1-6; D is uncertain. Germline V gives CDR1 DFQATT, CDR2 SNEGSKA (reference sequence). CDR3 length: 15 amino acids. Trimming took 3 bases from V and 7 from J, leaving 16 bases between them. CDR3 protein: CSASRTLLGNSPLHF. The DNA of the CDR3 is TGCAGTGCTAGTCGCACCCTGTTGGGGAATTCACCCCTCCACTTT.

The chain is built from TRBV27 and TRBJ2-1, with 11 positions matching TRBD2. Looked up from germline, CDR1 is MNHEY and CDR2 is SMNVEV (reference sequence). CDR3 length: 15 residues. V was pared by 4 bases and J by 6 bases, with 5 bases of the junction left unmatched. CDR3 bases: TGTGCCAGCAGTTACATAGCGGGGGGGCCCAATGAGCAGTTCTTC. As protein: CASSYIAGGPNEQFF.

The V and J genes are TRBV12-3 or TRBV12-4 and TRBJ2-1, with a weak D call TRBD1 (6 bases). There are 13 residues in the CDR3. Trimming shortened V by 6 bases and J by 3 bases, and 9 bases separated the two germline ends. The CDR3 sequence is CASSNRDYNEQFF. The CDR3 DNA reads TGTGCCAGCAGCAACAGGGACTACAATGAGCAGTTCTTC.

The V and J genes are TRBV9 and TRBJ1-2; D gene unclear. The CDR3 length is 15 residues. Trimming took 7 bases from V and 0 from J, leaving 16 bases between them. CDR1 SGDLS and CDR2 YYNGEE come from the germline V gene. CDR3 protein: CASSGNLATNYGYTF. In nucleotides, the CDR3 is TGTGCCAGCTCAGGAAACCTAGCTACTAACTATGGCTACACCTTC.

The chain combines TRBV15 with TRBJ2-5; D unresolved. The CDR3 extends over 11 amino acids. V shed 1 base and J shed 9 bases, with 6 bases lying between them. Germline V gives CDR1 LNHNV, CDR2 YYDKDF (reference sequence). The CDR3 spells CATSRGVAQYF. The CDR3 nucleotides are TGTGCCACCAGCAGAGGGGTGGCCCAGTACTTC.

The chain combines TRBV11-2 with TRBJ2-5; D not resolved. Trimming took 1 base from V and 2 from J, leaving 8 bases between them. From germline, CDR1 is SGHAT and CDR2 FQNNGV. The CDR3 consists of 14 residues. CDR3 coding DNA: TGTGCCAGCAGCTTAGGGTCTGCACAAGAGACCCAGTACTTC. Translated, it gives CASSLGSAQETQYF.

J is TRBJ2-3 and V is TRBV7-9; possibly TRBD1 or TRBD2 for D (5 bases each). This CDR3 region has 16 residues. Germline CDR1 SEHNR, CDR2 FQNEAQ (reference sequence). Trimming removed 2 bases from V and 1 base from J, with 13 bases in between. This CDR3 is CASSLTSLGGTDTQYF. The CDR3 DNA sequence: TGTGCCAGCAGCTTAACGTCCCTGGGGGGCACAGATACGCAGTATTTT.

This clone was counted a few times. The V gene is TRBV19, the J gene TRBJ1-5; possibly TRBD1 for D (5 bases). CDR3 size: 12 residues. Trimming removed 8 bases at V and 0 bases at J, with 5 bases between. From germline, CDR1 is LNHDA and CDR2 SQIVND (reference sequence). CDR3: CASQGSNQPQHF. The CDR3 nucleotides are TGTGCCAGTCAGGGTAGCAATCAGCCCCAGCATTTT.

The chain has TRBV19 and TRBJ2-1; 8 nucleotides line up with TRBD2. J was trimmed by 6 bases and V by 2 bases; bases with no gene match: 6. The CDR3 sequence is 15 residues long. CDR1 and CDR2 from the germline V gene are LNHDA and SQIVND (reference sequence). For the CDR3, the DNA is TGTGCCAGTAGTATAACCGGGGGGGGACCCAATGAGCAGTTCTTC. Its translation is CASSITGGGPNEQFF.

The CDR3 DNA is TGTGCCAGCAGTGACTCAGGCAGGGGGCGAAGGAGCAATCAGCCCCAGCATTTT. Its protein is CASSDSGRGRRSNQPQHF. This chain connects TRBV6-4 to TRBJ1-5; 8 nucleotides match TRBD1. The CDR3 runs 18 residues. V lost 0 bases to trimming and J lost 1 base; unmatched junction nucleotides: 8. The germline V gene encodes CDR1 MRHNA and CDR2 SNTAGT.

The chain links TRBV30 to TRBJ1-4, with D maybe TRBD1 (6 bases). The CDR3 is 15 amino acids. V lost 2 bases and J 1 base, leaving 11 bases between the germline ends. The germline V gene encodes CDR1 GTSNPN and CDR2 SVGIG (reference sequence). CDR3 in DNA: TGTGCCTGGAGTCCAATACAGGGAACTAATGAAAAACTGTTTTTT. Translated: CAWSPIQGTNEKLFF. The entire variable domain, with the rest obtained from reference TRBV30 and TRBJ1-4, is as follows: SQTIHQWPATLVQPVGSPLSLECTVEGTSNPNLYWYRQAAGRGLQLLFYSVGIGQISSEVPQNLSASRPQDRQFILSSKKLLLSDSGFYLCAWSPIQGTNEKLFFGSGTQLSVL.

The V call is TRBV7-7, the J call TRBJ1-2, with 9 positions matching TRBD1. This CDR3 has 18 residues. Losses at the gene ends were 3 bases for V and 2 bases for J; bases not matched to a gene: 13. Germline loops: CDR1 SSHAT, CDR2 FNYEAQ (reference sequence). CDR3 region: CASSFGRDRVGLNYGYTF. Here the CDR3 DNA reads TGTGCCAGCAGCTTCGGCCGGGACAGGGTGGGACTAAACTATGGCTACACCTTC.

DNA of the CDR3: TGTGCCAGCAGTGAAGGTAGGGCAGGGTATTACAATGAGCAGTTCTTC. Residues: CASSEGRAGYYNEQFF. The rearrangement uses TRBV6-1 and TRBJ2-1, with D maybe TRBD1 (5 bases). The CDR3 extends over 16 amino acids. Germline CDR1 is MNHNS and CDR2 is SASEGT. The V and J ends lost 1 base and 4 bases respectively, with 14 bases between them.

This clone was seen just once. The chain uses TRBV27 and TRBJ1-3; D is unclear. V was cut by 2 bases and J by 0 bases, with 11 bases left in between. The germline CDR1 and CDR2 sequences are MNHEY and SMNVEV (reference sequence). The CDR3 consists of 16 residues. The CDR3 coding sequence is TGTGCCAGCAGTTTAATCCGTCCGAGCTCTGGAAACACCATATATTTT. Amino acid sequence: CASSLIRPSSGNTIYF.

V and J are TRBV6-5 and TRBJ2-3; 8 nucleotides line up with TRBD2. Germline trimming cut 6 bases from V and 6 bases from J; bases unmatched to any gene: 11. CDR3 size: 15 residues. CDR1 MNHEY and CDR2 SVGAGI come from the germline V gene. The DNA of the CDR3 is TGTGCCAGCAGATCTCCCGGGACTAGAGGGGATACGCAGTATTTT. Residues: CASRSPGTRGDTQYF.

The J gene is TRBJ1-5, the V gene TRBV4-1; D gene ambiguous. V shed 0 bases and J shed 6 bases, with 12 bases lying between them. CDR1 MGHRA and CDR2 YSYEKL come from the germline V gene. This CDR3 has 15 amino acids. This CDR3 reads CASSQDGGFFQPQHF. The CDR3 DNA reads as TGCGCCAGCAGCCAAGATGGAGGGTTTTTTCAGCCCCAGCATTTT.

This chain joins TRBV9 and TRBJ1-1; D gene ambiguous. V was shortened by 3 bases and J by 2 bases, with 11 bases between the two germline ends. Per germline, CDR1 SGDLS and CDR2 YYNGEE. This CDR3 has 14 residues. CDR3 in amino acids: CASSASILNTEAFF. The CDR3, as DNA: TGTGCCAGCAGCGCCAGTATACTCAACACTGAAGCTTTCTTT. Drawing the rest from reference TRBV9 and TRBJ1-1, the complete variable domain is DSGVTQTPKHLITATGQRVTLRCSPRSGDLSVYWYQQSLDQGLQFLIQYYNGEERAKGNILERFSAQQFPDLHSELNLSSLELGDSALYFCASSASILNTEAFFGQGTRLTVV.

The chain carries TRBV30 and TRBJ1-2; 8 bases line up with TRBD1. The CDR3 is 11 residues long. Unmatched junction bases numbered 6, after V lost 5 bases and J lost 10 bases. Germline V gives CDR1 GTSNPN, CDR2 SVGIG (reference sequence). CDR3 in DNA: TGTGCCTGGCGGGGACAGGAGAACTACACCTTC. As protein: CAWRGQENYTF.